This T cell receptor beta chain was captured in a study of blood T cells in healthy people across ages. Combining a sample-barcoded 5' primer with a J-beta primer mix, a second PCR ran for 7 to 11 cycles. TCRdb processed the 5' RACE reads anew with MiXCR; each CDR3 protein has one entry. The sample records 700,000 to 900,000 distinct CDR3 sequences, about 48% being singletons. Note on this clonotype: Its specificity is not known.

Healthy Caucasian individuals from Russia aged roughly 6 to 95 were enrolled as donors. General observations from the study: Comparison with aged donors showed that long-lived donors had more naive CD4+ cells and higher diversity. Lack of knowledge of donor CMV status possibly confounded expanded clonotype changes.

V lost 0 bases and J 1 base, leaving 13 bases between the germline ends. The germline CDR1 and CDR2 sequences are SGHDN and FVKESK. CDR3 length equals 16 residues. The source is a man aged 80 or over in good health. Material: blood. The chain couples TRBV14 to TRBJ2-7; D is unresolved. The CDR3, as DNA: TGTGCCAGCAGCCAAGATCTCCGGACCGCTTCCTACGAGCAGTACTTC. Protein: CASSQDLRTASYEQYF. The entire variable domain, with the rest obtained from reference TRBV14 and TRBJ2-7, is as follows: EAGVTQFPSHSVIEKGQTVTLRCDPISGHDNLYWYRRVMGKEIKFLLHFVKESKQDESGMPNNRFLAERTGGTYSTLKVQPAELEDSGVYFCASSQDLRTASYEQYFGPGTRLTVT.